The 9 T cell receptor beta chains below were found in one sample sequenced in a study of cytomegalovirus exposure and HLA in healthy donors. Researchers ran the PCR with 60 Vbeta and 13 Jbeta primers. Some clones are missing from TCRdb's copy, which holds only in-frame ones; the method was immunoSEQ multiplex PCR. Seen here are approximately 90,000 clones, roughly 80% observed once, and the top ten hold roughly 3%. The sequenced sample was PBMCs. The receptors were sampled from a man in his forties in good health and CMV-seronegative.

This chain uses TRBV9 with TRBJ1-4, with D tentatively TRBD1 (6 bases). The germline V gene has CDR1 SGDLS and CDR2 YYNGEE. There are 14 residues in the CDR3. V lost 4 bases and J 12 bases, leaving 19 bases between the germline ends. The CDR3 DNA follows: TGTGCCAGCAGCTTTACAGGGTACAGTAGTGAACTGTTTTTT. It codes for CASSFTGYSSELFF.

The chain is built from TRBV6-1 and TRBJ1-5; TRBD1 agrees at 9 bases. The CDR3 has 15 residues. The V segment lost 6 bases and the J segment 0 bases; nucleotides outside the gene matches: 3. The germline CDR1 and CDR2 sequences are MNHNS and SASEGT. CDR3 sequence: CASRQGALSNQPQHF. As DNA, the CDR3 is TGTGCCAGCAGACAGGGGGCCCTTAGCAATCAGCCCCAGCATTTT.

The V gene is TRBV29-1, the J gene TRBJ2-3; 7 bases match TRBD1. From germline, CDR1 is SQVTM and CDR2 ANQGSEA. CDR3 length equals 13 residues. J gave up 3 bases and V 4 bases, and 4 bases lay outside the gene matches. CDR3 residues: CSVGHRGTDTQYF. CDR3 coding DNA: TGCAGCGTTGGGCACAGGGGAACAGATACGCAGTATTTT.

The rearrangement joins TRBV5-5 to TRBJ2-3; tentatively, D is TRBD2 (6 bases). Germline values: CDR1 SGHKS, CDR2 YYEKEE (reference sequence). V was clipped by 4 bases and J by 2 bases, with 20 bases between them. The CDR3 totals 17 residues. CDR3 bases: TGTGCCAGCAGCCGGGAGATACGACTAGATCACACAGATACGCAGTATTTT. As protein: CASSREIRLDHTDTQYF.

For the CDR3, the DNA is TGTGCCAGCCAGACAGGGGTTAATGGCTACACCTTC. This translates into CASQTGVNGYTF. The V gene is TRBV28, the J gene TRBJ1-2; 8 bases fit TRBD1. Per germline, CDR1 MDHEN and CDR2 SYDVKM. CDR3 length equals 12 residues. With 8 bases clipped from V and 6 bases from J, the junction kept 5 bases outside the gene matches.

The V call is TRBV30, the J call TRBJ2-2; D is uncertain. Germline lookup yields CDR1 GTSNPN and CDR2 SVGIG (reference sequence). Trimming took 0 bases from V and 6 from J, leaving 11 bases between them. This CDR3 is 14 amino acids long. The CDR3 protein is CAWSVPGPPGELFF. The CDR3 nucleotides read TGTGCCTGGAGTGTACCTGGGCCCCCCGGGGAGCTGTTTTTT.

The chain links TRBV28 to TRBJ1-2; unclear D gene. Germline values: CDR1 MDHEN, CDR2 SYDVKM. The V end was cut by 3 bases, the J end by 2 bases, with 4 bases between. This CDR3 is built from 12 residues. The CDR3 nucleotides read TGTGCCAGCAGTTTTCAGAACTATGGCTACACCTTC. Amino acids: CASSFQNYGYTF.

J is TRBJ2-2 and V is TRBV7-6; 10 bases agree with TRBD1. V lost 5 bases to trimming and J lost 4 bases; unmatched junction nucleotides: 7. Germline loops: CDR1 SGHVS, CDR2 FNYEAQ. The CDR3 contains 16 residues. The CDR3 nucleotides are TGTGCCAGCAGCGCCGGGACAGGGGACCGCACCGGGGAGCTGTTTTTT. Encoded protein: CASSAGTGDRTGELFF.

This clone occurred a few times. CDR3 bases: TGTGCCAGCAGCTTAGCCTTGGCGGGGCAAGGGGCCAACGTCCTGACTTTC. This translates into CASSLALAGQGANVLTF. The chain combines TRBV7-6 with TRBJ2-6, with D perhaps TRBD2 (6 bases). V lost 0 bases and J 4 bases, leaving 13 bases between the germline ends. The CDR3 is 17 amino acids. The V gene's germline CDR1 is SGHVS and CDR2 FNYEAQ.